The T cell receptor (beta chain) under discussion was sequenced for a study of blood T cell repertoires in COVID-19. Germline CDR1 is SGHRS and CDR2 is YFSETQ. The CDR3 extends over 15 amino acids. The ends were cut back, 3 bases at V and 4 bases at J, with 13 bases in the middle. Assay used: immunoSEQ multiplex PCR; TCRdb lists only in-frame clones, some missing. The table has 210,000 or so clones, 88% seen once. This receptor was identified in a woman younger than 45 who had been exposed to COVID-19. The chain joins TRBV5-1 to TRBJ2-2, with D possibly being TRBD2 (5 bases). Sequencing was carried out using PBMCs or T cells enriched from blood (not recorded which). The CDR3 is CASSSQETSTGELFF. Written as DNA, the CDR3 is TGCGCCAGCAGCTCGCAAGAAACTAGCACCGGGGAGCTGTTTTTT.